This T cell receptor (beta chain) is drawn from a study of T cells after yellow fever vaccination. Regarding the study as a whole: It was a weaker secondary response, yet one that peaked faster, at day 5 versus 15.

The V gene's germline CDR1 is LNHDA and CDR2 SQIVND (reference sequence). The V end lost 2 bases, the J end lost 4 bases, and 12 bases lay between the germline ends. CDR3 length equals 15 residues. MiXCR, run by TCRdb on the 5' RACE reads, gives a single entry per CDR3 protein. The sample includes around 610,000 distinct CDR3 sequences, roughly 14% seen only once; the top ten take around 15%. As to this clonotype: What it binds is unknown.

Sequencing used PBMCs, obtained on the day of the yellow fever booster vaccination. The receptor was derived from a man aged 25 to 45 who received the YFV17D yellow fever vaccine. This chain links TRBV19 with TRBJ2-1, with no clear D. This CDR3 reads CASSIRPEGYNEQFF. The DNA of the CDR3 is TGTGCCAGTAGTATACGCCCTGAAGGGTACAATGAGCAGTTCTTC.